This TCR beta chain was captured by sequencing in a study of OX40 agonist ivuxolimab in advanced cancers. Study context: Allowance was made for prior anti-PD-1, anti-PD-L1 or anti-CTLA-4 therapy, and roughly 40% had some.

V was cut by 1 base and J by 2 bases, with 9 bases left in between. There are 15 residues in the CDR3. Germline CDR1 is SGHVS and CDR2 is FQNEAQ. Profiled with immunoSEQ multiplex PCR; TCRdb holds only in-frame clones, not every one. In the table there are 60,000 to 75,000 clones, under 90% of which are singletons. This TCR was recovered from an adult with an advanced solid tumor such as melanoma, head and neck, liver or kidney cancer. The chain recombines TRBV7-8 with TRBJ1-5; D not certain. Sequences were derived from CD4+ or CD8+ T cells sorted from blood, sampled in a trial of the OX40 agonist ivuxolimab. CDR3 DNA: TGTGCCAGCAGCTTAGGCTCCGGAGGCAATCAGCCCCAGCATTTT. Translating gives CASSLGSGGNQPQHF.